A selection of T cell receptor beta chains follows, all from one sample in a study of cytomegalovirus exposure and HLA in healthy donors. The repertoire was sequenced with immunoSEQ multiplex PCR; TCRdb's copy has only in-frame clones and lacks some. The table records 110,000 to 150,000 clones, 60% to 80% of them present only once. Specimen: PBMCs. The receptors stem from a male donor in good health and CMV-seronegative. Both conserved end residues are part of each CDR3. The D gene is left open where the match is weak. Clone size is stated in some rows and not others, as once, few, many or a class when expanded.

cdr3_length	v_call	d_call	clone_size	j_call	cdr3_aa	cdr3_nt
17	TRBV4-3	TRBD1	NA	TRBJ1-4	CASSLVRGQAANEKLFF	TGCGCCAGCAGCCTCGTAAGGGGACAGGCCGCCAATGAAAAACTGTTTTTT
12	TRBV9	NA	NA	TRBJ1-4	CASGDGGPWLFF	TGTGCCAGCGGAGACGGTGGCCCGTGGCTGTTTTTT
13	TRBV29-1	TRBD1	NA	TRBJ1-1	CSVAGGASTEAFF	TGCAGCGTTGCAGGGGGCGCGAGCACTGAAGCTTTCTTT
13	TRBV27	NA	NA	TRBJ1-3	CASSLAQGNTIYF	TGTGCCAGCAGTTTGGCACAGGGAAACACCATATATTTT
19	TRBV7-7	TRBD2	NA	TRBJ2-1	CASSLEIPGRVTMTNEQFF	TGTGCCAGCAGCTTAGAAATCCCGGGGAGGGTAACGATGACCAATGAGCAGTTCTTC
14	TRBV21-1	NA	NA	TRBJ2-5	CASSNQGVQETQYF	TGTGCCAGCAGCAATCAAGGGGTCCAAGAGACCCAGTACTTC
14	TRBV11-3	TRBD2	NA	TRBJ2-7	CASSTSGGSYEQYF	TGTGCCAGCAGCACTTCGGGGGGATCCTACGAGCAGTACTTC
13	TRBV2	NA	once	TRBJ1-5	CASSGGGLQPQHF	TGTGCCAGCAGTGGGGGGGGTTTGCAGCCCCAGCATTTT
12	TRBV6-5	NA	once	TRBJ1-1	CASSPQGRAAFF	TGTGCCAGCAGCCCACAGGGAAGGGCAGCTTTCTTT
14	TRBV4-3	TRBD1	NA	TRBJ2-7	CASSPGQGAYEQYF	TGCGCCAGCAGCCCCGGACAGGGTGCCTACGAGCAGTACTTC
13	TRBV10-3	NA	NA	TRBJ1-2	CAIGQGGDYGYTF	TGTGCCATCGGCCAGGGAGGGGACTATGGCTACACCTTC
11	TRBV7-9	NA	NA	TRBJ1-1	CASSLTVEAFF	TGTGCCAGCAGCTTAACGGTTGAAGCTTTCTTT
15	TRBV6-1	TRBD2	NA	TRBJ2-2	CASGPGRGAIWELFF	TGTGCCAGCGGGCCTGGGCGGGGGGCCATCTGGGAGCTGTTTTTT
15	TRBV5-4	TRBD1	NA	TRBJ1-2	CASSSGQLRGNGYTF	TGTGCCAGCAGCTCGGGACAGCTAAGGGGAAATGGCTACACCTTC
13	TRBV6-5	NA	NA	TRBJ1-1	CASSYGLETEAFF	TGTGCCAGCAGCTACGGACTGGAGACTGAAGCTTTCTTT
14	TRBV5-1	NA	NA	TRBJ2-7	CASRPSSGAYEQYF	TGCGCCAGCAGGCCTTCCTCGGGGGCCTACGAGCAGTACTTC
18	TRBV27	NA	NA	TRBJ1-2	CASSLLGTTHGGNYGYTF	TGTGCCAGCAGTTTATTAGGGACAACACACGGGGGGAACTATGGCTACACCTTC
14	TRBV19	NA	few	TRBJ1-1	CASIKMYGNTEAFF	TGTGCCAGTATTAAAATGTACGGGAACACTGAAGCTTTCTTT
13	TRBV30	TRBD2	few	TRBJ2-1	CAWTVRGGNEQFF	TGTGCCTGGACCGTGCGGGGGGGAAATGAGCAGTTCTTC
14	TRBV6-1	NA	NA	TRBJ1-4	CASTYLSTNEKLFF	TGTGCCAGCACCTACTTGTCAACTAATGAAAAACTGTTTTTT
16	TRBV7-6	NA	NA	TRBJ1-1	CASSSLAYSANTEAFF	TGTGCCAGCAGCTCCCTAGCTTACAGTGCGAACACTGAAGCTTTCTTT
17	TRBV4-3	NA	NA	TRBJ1-3	CASSQVLGQASGNTIYF	TGCGCCAGCAGCCAAGTCTTGGGTCAGGCCTCTGGAAACACCATATATTTT
15	TRBV10-3	NA	NA	TRBJ1-2	CAISSPSGSDYGYTF	TGTGCCATCAGCTCACCAAGCGGCAGTGACTATGGCTACACCTTC
14	TRBV6-1	NA	NA	TRBJ1-2	CASIISRDAYGYTF	TGTGCCAGCATAATATCTCGGGATGCCTATGGCTACACCTTC
11	TRBV2	NA	NA	TRBJ2-7	CASSRRDEQYF	TGTGCCAGCAGTAGGAGGGACGAGCAGTACTTC
16	TRBV4-2	NA	few	TRBJ2-1	CASSQETGPAYNEQFF	TGTGCCAGCAGCCAGGAAACTGGGCCCGCCTACAATGAGCAGTTCTTC
15	TRBV4-3	NA	few	TRBJ2-5	CASSQGRGWAETQYF	TGCGCCAGCAGCCAAGGAAGGGGTTGGGCAGAGACCCAGTACTTC
15	TRBV2	TRBD1	NA	TRBJ2-5	CASRRTGQGGETQYF	TGTGCCAGCAGGAGGACGGGACAGGGAGGCGAGACCCAGTACTTC
15	TRBV4-1	TRBD1	once	TRBJ1-3	CASSHNRGTGNTIYF	TGCGCCAGCAGCCACAACAGGGGCACTGGAAACACCATATATTTT
13	TRBV11-2	NA	NA	TRBJ2-1	CASSVSTVNEQFF	TGTGCCAGCAGCGTCTCGACAGTTAATGAGCAGTTCTTC
11	TRBV29-1	NA	NA	TRBJ1-2	CSAGTNYGYTF	TGCAGCGCCGGGACAAATTATGGCTACACCTTC
14	TRBV18	TRBD2	NA	TRBJ2-1	CASSKSGGDNEQFF	TGTGCCAGCTCAAAAAGCGGGGGGGACAATGAGCAGTTCTTC
16	TRBV5-1	NA	once	TRBJ1-1	CASSLDRTPLNTEAFF	TGCGCCAGCAGCTTGGATAGGACACCGTTGAACACTGAAGCTTTCTTT
14	TRBV5-5	NA	NA	TRBJ1-5	CASSSSGGEQPQHF	TGTGCCAGCAGCTCCAGCGGGGGTGAACAGCCCCAGCATTTT
15	TRBV7-9	TRBD1	NA	TRBJ2-3	CASSLAAGGRDTQYF	TGTGCCAGCAGCTTAGCTGCAGGGGGAAGAGATACGCAGTATTTT
16	TRBV4-3	TRBD1	few	TRBJ1-2	CASSPQRTGSSYGYTF	TGCGCCAGCAGCCCCCAGAGGACAGGGTCTAGCTATGGCTACACCTTC
13	TRBV4-2	NA	NA	TRBJ1-6	CASSPDGFAPLHF	TGTGCCAGCAGCCCAGACGGGTTCGCACCCCTCCACTTT
15	TRBV7-9	NA	NA	TRBJ1-4	CASSKASVANEKLFF	TGTGCCAGCAGCAAAGCGTCAGTAGCTAATGAAAAACTGTTTTTT
15	TRBV12-5	NA	NA	TRBJ1-1	CASGPEVGGNTEAFF	TGTGCTAGTGGTCCGGAGGTGGGAGGGAACACTGAAGCTTTCTTT
13	TRBV14	NA	NA	TRBJ1-1	CASSQQRNTEAFF	TGTGCCAGCAGCCAACAGCGGAACACTGAAGCTTTCTTT